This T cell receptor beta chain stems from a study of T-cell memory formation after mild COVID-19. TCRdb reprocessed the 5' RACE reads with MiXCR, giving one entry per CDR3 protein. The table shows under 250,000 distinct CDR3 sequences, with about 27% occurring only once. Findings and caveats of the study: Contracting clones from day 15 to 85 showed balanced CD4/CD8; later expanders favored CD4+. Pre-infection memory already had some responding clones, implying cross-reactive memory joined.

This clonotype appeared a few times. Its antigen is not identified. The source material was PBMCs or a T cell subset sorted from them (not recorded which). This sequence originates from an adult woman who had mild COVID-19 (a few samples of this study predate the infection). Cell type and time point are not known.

CDR3 residues: CAIVGGVNTEAFF. CDR3 bases: TGTGCCATCGTAGGAGGGGTGAACACTGAAGCTTTCTTT. The chain combines TRBV10-3 with TRBJ1-1, with D perhaps TRBD1 (5 bases). Germline CDR1 reads ENHRY; CDR2 reads SYGVKD. V was pared by 8 bases and J by 0 bases, with 10 bases between. This CDR3 is built from 13 residues.